This T cell receptor (beta chain) was identified in a study of cytomegalovirus exposure and HLA in healthy donors. The CDR3 totals 15 residues. Trimming took 0 bases from V and 6 from J; bases not matched to a gene: 3. The germline gives CDR1 SGHNT, CDR2 YYREEE (reference sequence). In the PCR, 60 Vbeta and 13 Jbeta primers were used. The data were produced by immunoSEQ multiplex PCR, yet TCRdb's version contains in-frame clones alone and is incomplete. This sample has more than 150,000 clones; around 80% occur once, and the top ten carry 1.3% to 1.5%. The sample consisted of PBMCs. The rearrangement links TRBV5-4 to TRBJ2-4; 10 nucleotides align to TRBD1. The TCR was taken from a girl between 10 and 17 years old in good health and CMV-seropositive. The CDR3 sequence is CASSLEDRGLNIQYF. The DNA for the CDR3 is TGTGCCAGCAGCTTGGAAGACAGGGGGCTAAACATTCAGTACTTC. Variable domain in full (rest from reference TRBV5-4 and TRBJ2-4): ETGVTQSPTHLIKTRGQQVTLRCSSQSGHNTVSWYQQALGQGPQFIFQYYREEENGRGNFPPRFSGLQFPNYSSELNVNALELDDSALYLCASSLEDRGLNIQYFGAGTRLSVL.